The 17 T cell receptor beta chains presented below share a single source sample, sequenced in a study of graft-versus-host responses after intestinal transplantation. The method was immunoSEQ multiplex PCR; TCRdb's version includes in-frame clones alone and lacks a portion of them. The sample consists of about 57,000 clones, roughly 90% of them appearing once. The source was PBMCs, collected 26 days after transplant. The receptors were gathered from a human patient who received an intestinal transplant, so some T cells may come from the graft donor.

V usage is TRBV4-1 and J usage is TRBJ2-7; D call uncertain. V was pared by 1 base and J by 2 bases, with 9 bases between. There are 14 residues in the CDR3. Germline V gene lookup returns CDR1 MGHRA and CDR2 YSYEKL. The CDR3 here is CASSQVGSTYEQYF. The CDR3 bases are TGCGCCAGCAGCCAAGTTGGCTCGACCTACGAGCAGTACTTC.

V is TRBV2 and J is TRBJ2-7, with D uncertain. V was trimmed by 5 bases and J by 2 bases, leaving 13 bases between them. This CDR3 spans 14 amino acids. Germline V CDR1 and CDR2: SNHLY, FYNNEI. CDR3 coding DNA: TGTGCCAGCAGTTGGTCAAGTCTAGCCTACGAGCAGTACTTC. Residues: CASSWSSLAYEQYF.

This clone was recorded once. CDR3 protein: CASSYSKGANTEAFF. Written as DNA, the CDR3 is TGTGCCAGCAGTTACTCGAAAGGGGCTAACACTGAAGCTTTCTTT. This chain uses TRBV6-5 with TRBJ1-1; the D gene is possibly TRBD1 (5 bases). Trimming cost V 0 bases and J 2 bases, with 10 bases left between them. CDR1 and CDR2 from the germline V gene are MNHEY and SVGAGI. The CDR3 runs 15 residues.

Only one count was recorded for this clone. The chain joins TRBV27 to TRBJ2-7; TRBD1 agrees at 10 bases. The germline V gene encodes CDR1 MNHEY and CDR2 SMNVEV (reference sequence). The CDR3 contains 14 residues. V shed 6 bases and J 5 bases; nucleotides not matched to a gene: 7. The CDR3 spells CASSLIGTGDEQYF. DNA of the CDR3: TGTGCCAGCAGCCTTATTGGGACAGGGGACGAGCAGTACTTC.

V gene TRBV29-1 combines with J gene TRBJ1-1; 7 bases fit TRBD1. The CDR3 covers 13 residues. Germline-derived CDR1 and CDR2 are SQVTM and ANQGSEA. The CDR3 region has the DNA TGCAGGGCTACAGGGGAGGTTAACACTGAAGCTTTCTTT. This encodes CRATGEVNTEAFF.

The chain carries TRBV30 and TRBJ1-4, with D unclear. This CDR3 has 13 residues. Deletions cut 4 bases from V and 8 bases from J, with 14 bases between. Germline CDR1 is GTSNPN and CDR2 is SVGIG (reference sequence). CDR3 in amino acids: CAWTRTVGEKLFF. The CDR3 DNA is TGTGCCTGGACGAGAACAGTTGGGGAAAAACTGTTTTTT.

This clone was observed once. The chain joins TRBV5-1 to TRBJ1-1; 7 bases map to TRBD1. The germline gives CDR1 SGHRS, CDR2 YFSETQ. The CDR3 covers 14 residues. V trimming: 4 bases; J trimming: 5 bases; junction bases outside the gene matches: 8. The CDR3 nucleotides read TGCGCCAGCAGCACGGGACAGAAAGGTACTGAAGCTTTCTTT. This sequence encodes CASSTGQKGTEAFF.

There are a few counts of this clone. The rearrangement links TRBV5-6 to TRBJ2-2; 7 bases align to TRBD2. This CDR3 contains 15 residues. The germline gives CDR1 SGHDT, CDR2 YYEEEE. The junction had 8 bases not matched to a gene; V was cut back by 4 bases and J by 5 bases. CDR3 coding DNA: TGTGCCAGCAGCCCCAGCGGGGAGGAAACCGGGGAGCTGTTTTTT. Translation gives CASSPSGEETGELFF.

This chain connects TRBV6-1 to TRBJ2-1; tentative D call: TRBD2 (6 bases). Trimming stripped 6 bases from V and 3 bases from J, with 12 bases between. Germline-derived CDR1 and CDR2 are MNHNS and SASEGT. The CDR3 has 14 amino acids. CDR3 DNA sequence: TGTGCCAGCAGGGCCCTGGAGGGCTACAATGAGCAGTTCTTC. Residues: CASRALEGYNEQFF.

The chain is built from TRBV11-1 and TRBJ2-7; no clear D. The CDR3 totals 13 residues. The germline CDR1 and CDR2 sequences are SGHAT and FQDESV (reference sequence). V lost 5 bases to trimming and J lost 0 bases, with 8 bases between them. The CDR3 coding sequence is TGTGCCAGCAGCCCCCAGGCCTCCTACGAGCAGTACTTC. Its protein product is CASSPQASYEQYF. The full variable domain, its missing parts supplied by reference TRBV11-1 and TRBJ2-7, is EAEVAQSPRYKITEKSQAVAFWCDPISGHATLYWYRQILGQGPELLVQFQDESVVDDSQLPKDRFSAERLKGVDSTLKIQPAELGDSAMYLCASSPQASYEQYFGPGTRLTVT.

For the CDR3, the DNA is TGTGCCACCAGCAGAGACGAATCACAGGGGCCGGGTATGAACACTGAAGCTTTCTTT. Its translation: CATSRDESQGPGMNTEAFF. The chain employs TRBV15 and TRBJ1-1, with 7 bases that match TRBD1. Trimming removed 0 bases from V and 0 bases from J; junction bases left unmatched: 13. The germline V gene encodes CDR1 LNHNV and CDR2 YYDKDF (reference sequence). There are 19 residues in the CDR3.

The chain's CDR3 is CASSLGQGPYEQYV. The CDR3 DNA is TGTGCCAGCTCACTAGGACAGGGGCCCTACGAGCAGTACGTC. The chain combines TRBV18 with TRBJ2-7, with 9 nucleotides matching TRBD1. This CDR3 has 14 residues. J gave up 2 bases and V 4 bases, and 3 bases lay outside the gene matches. The germline V gene has CDR1 KGHSH and CDR2 LQKENI.

The gene calls are TRBV27 and TRBJ2-3, with D perhaps TRBD2 (6 bases). Germline V gene data show CDR1 as MNHEY and CDR2 as SMNVEV (reference sequence). This CDR3 region has 18 residues. Trimming removed 0 bases from V and 2 bases from J, with 18 bases in between. CDR3 DNA: TGTGCCAGCAGTTTATCGGGGAGGTCGGGCGGGGTCACAGATACGCAGTATTTT. Protein product: CASSLSGRSGGVTDTQYF.

Concerning this clone itself: Other DNA sequences in this sample translate to the same CDR3. The chain combines TRBV27 with TRBJ1-1, with 8 bases that match TRBD1. Germline loops: CDR1 MNHEY, CDR2 SMNVEV (reference sequence). The CDR3 extends over 13 amino acids. With 6 bases clipped from V and 4 bases from J, the junction kept 4 bases outside the gene matches. CDR3 in amino acids: CASSLTGGTEAFF. DNA of the CDR3: TGTGCCAGCAGCCTCACAGGGGGCACTGAAGCTTTCTTT.

The chain links TRBV7-9 to TRBJ2-2; D is perhaps TRBD1 (6 bases). V was cut by 5 bases and J by 3 bases, with 10 bases left in between. From germline, CDR1 is SEHNR and CDR2 FQNEAQ (reference sequence). This CDR3 is 14 amino acids long. The CDR3 loop reads CASSPGTYTGELFF. CDR3 coding DNA: TGTGCCAGCAGCCCCGGGACATACACCGGGGAGCTGTTTTTT.

In DNA, the CDR3 is TGTGCCAGCAGCCCCGACAGGGGGCGGGCGCGGGGGGGCCGGGAGACCCAGTACTTC. It encodes CASSPDRGRARGGRETQYF. The chain couples TRBV5-8 to TRBJ2-5; tentative D call: TRBD1 (10 bases). The CDR3 length is 19 residues. Per germline, CDR1 SGHTS and CDR2 YDEGEE. V was trimmed by 4 bases and J by 5 bases, leaving 30 bases between them.

The chain joins TRBV2 to TRBJ1-2, with 7 bases fitting TRBD1. Germline V CDR1 and CDR2: SNHLY, FYNNEI. J lost 6 bases, V lost 4 bases, and 11 bases had no gene match. The CDR3 is 15 amino acids. This CDR3 is CASSVVKGAANGYTF. CDR3 nucleotides: TGTGCCAGCAGTGTGGTGAAGGGGGCTGCGAATGGCTACACCTTC.